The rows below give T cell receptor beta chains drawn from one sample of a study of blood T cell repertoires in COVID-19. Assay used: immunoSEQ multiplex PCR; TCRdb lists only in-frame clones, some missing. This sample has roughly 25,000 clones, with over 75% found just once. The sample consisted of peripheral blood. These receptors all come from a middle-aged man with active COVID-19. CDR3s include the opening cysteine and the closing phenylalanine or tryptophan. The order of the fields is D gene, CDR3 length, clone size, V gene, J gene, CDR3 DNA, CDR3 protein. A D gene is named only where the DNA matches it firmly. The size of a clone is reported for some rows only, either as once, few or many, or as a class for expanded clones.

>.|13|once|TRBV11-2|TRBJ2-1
TGTGCCAGCAGCCCTCAACCAGTGAATGAGCAGTTCTTC
CASSPQPVNEQFF
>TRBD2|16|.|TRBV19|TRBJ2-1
TGTGCCAGTAGTCTACTAGCGGGAGTTTCTTACAATGAGCAGTTCTTC
CASSLLAGVSYNEQFF
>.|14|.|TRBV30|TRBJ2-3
TGTGCCTGGTATACGGGACTCCTCACAGATACGCAGTATTTT
CAWYTGLLTDTQYF
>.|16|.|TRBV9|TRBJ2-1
TGTGCCAGCAGCGGGAGACAGGCGGGGGCCCGAAATGAGCAGTTCTTC
CASSGRQAGARNEQFF
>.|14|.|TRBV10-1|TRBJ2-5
TGCGCCAGCGACCCAGGTCAAGGGACTCTTATCCCGTACTTC
CASDPGQGTLIPYF
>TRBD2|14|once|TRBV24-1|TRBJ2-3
TGTGCCACCAGTGACGCTAGCGGGACAGATACGCAGTATTTT
CATSDASGTDTQYF
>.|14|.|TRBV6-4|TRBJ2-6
TGTGCCAGCAGTGACCACTCTGGGGCCAACGTCCTGACTTTC
CASSDHSGANVLTF
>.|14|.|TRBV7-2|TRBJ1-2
TGTGCCAGCAGCTTAGACGGGGGGGACTATGGCTACACCTTC
CASSLDGGDYGYTF
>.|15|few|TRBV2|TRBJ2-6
TGTGCCAGCAGGATACAGGGAACTGGGGCCAACGTCCTGACTTTC
CASRIQGTGANVLTF
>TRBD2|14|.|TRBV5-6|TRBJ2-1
TGTGCCAGCAGCCAGGGACTAGCGGGAGTTGAGCAGTTCTTC
CASSQGLAGVEQFF
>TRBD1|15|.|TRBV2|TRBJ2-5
TGTGCCAGCAGTGGGACAGGGGGCTTCCAAGAGACCCAGTACTTC
CASSGTGGFQETQYF
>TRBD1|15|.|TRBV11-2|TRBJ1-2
TGTGCCAGCAGCTTGCGGACAGGAGACTCAGGTGGCTACACCTTC
CASSLRTGDSGGYTF
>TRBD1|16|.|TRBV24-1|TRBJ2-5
TGTGCCACCAGTGATTCCGGGACAGGGGGCGGTGAGACCCAGTACTTC
CATSDSGTGGGETQYF
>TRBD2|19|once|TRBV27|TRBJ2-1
TGTGCCAGCAGCCCTTACGGGACTAGCGGGAGTGGCACCTACAATGAGCAGTTCTTC
CASSPYGTSGSGTYNEQFF
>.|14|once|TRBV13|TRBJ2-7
TGTGCCAGCAGCTTAGGGCCAGGCTCCTACGAGCAGTACTTC
CASSLGPGSYEQYF